The present T cell receptor (beta chain) was sequenced within a study of T-cell memory formation after mild COVID-19. This clonotype came up a few times. As yet, its antigen is unknown. Per the germline V gene, CDR1 is DFQATT and CDR2 is SNEGSKA (reference sequence). CDR3 length equals 13 residues. With 6 bases removed from V and 6 bases from J, the gap between germline ends came to 16 bases. Amplification by 5'RACE using constant-segment primers produced TCR alpha and TCR beta cDNA libraries that carried sample barcodes and UMIs. TCRdb re-analysed the 5' RACE reads in MiXCR, keeping a single row per CDR3 protein. The table records hundreds of thousands of distinct CDR3 sequences, more than 20% of them present only once. The study, taken as a whole, reports: The main location of contracting CD4+ clones was CM and EM, and that of contracting CD8+ clones was EMRA. The finding that pre-infection memory included some responding clones suggested that cross-reactive memory joined.

The material sequenced was PBMCs or a T cell subset sorted from them (not recorded which). The sequence was collected from an adult woman who had mild COVID-19 (a few samples of this study predate the infection). Cell type and time point are not known. The J gene is TRBJ2-3, the V gene TRBV20-1; D uncertain. The CDR3, as DNA: TGCAGTGCCGGCCCCAGGATAGGTGATACGCAGTATTTT. It yields the protein CSAGPRIGDTQYF.